Sequencing of this T cell receptor (beta chain) was carried out in a study of blood T cell repertoires in COVID-19. Turning to the study itself: Whether acute or convalescent, the COVID-19 samples came from the United States, Italy and Spain. Nucleic acid was either cDNA or gDNA, and it came from T cells, B-cell-depleted T cells, or PBMCs.

This clone was recorded only once. Seattle-derived patients entered the study during active infection and were followed longitudinally. This CDR3 is built from 13 residues. Deletions cut 2 bases from V and 5 bases from J, with 9 bases between. Per the germline V gene, CDR1 is MNHEY and CDR2 is SVGAGI. Produced via immunoSEQ multiplex PCR; TCRdb's table is partial and in-frame only. The sample includes roughly 230,000 clones, roughly 89% of them seen just once. The sample consisted of peripheral blood. The TCR sequence derives from a woman aged 55-70 years with COVID-19, enrolled during active disease. The chain joins TRBV6-5 to TRBJ1-1; the D gene is possibly TRBD1 (5 bases). The CDR3: CASSYGRGTEAFF. DNA for the CDR3: TGTGCCAGCAGTTACGGGAGGGGAACTGAAGCTTTCTTT.